This T cell receptor (beta chain) was documented in a study of blood T cell repertoires in COVID-19. About the study: Italy, Spain and the United States were the sources of the convalescent and acute COVID-19 samples.

Germline CDR1 and CDR2: MDHEN and SYDVKM. Unmatched junction bases numbered 10, after V lost 5 bases and J lost 4 bases. There are 15 residues in the CDR3. The data were produced by immunoSEQ multiplex PCR, yet TCRdb's version contains in-frame clones alone and is incomplete. The table has under 200,000 clones, roughly 84% seen once; the top ten hold over 7.5%. Sequencing input: peripheral blood. The rearrangement links TRBV28 to TRBJ1-2; 7 bases match TRBD1. This clonotype originated in a woman of 80 years or more with acute or convalescent COVID-19. CDR3 in amino acids: CASSASLTGLYGYTF. The CDR3 DNA is TGTGCCAGCAGTGCCAGCTTGACAGGGCTCTATGGCTACACCTTC.